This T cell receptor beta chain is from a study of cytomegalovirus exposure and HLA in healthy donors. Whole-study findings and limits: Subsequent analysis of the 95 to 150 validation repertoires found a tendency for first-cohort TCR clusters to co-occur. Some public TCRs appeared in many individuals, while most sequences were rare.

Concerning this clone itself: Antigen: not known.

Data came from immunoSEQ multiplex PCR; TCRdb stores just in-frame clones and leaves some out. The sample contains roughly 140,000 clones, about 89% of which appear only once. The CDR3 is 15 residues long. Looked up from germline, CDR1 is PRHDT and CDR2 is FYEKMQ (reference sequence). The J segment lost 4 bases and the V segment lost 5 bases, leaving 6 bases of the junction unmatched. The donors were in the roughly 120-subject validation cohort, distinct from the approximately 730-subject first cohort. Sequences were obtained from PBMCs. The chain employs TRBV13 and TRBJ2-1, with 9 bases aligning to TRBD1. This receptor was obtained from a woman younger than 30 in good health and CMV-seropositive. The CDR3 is CASSPRDRVYNEQFF. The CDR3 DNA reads TGTGCCAGCAGCCCCCGGGACAGGGTGTACAATGAGCAGTTCTTC.